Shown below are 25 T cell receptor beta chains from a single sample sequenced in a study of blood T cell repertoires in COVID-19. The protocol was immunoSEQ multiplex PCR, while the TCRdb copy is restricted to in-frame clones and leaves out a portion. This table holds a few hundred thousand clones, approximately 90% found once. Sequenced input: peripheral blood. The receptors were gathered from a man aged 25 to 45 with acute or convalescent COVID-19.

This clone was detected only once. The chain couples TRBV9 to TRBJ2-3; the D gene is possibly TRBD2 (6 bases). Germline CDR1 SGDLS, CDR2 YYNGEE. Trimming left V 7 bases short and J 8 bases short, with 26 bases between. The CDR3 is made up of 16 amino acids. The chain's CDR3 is CASGHSLAEPAGTQYF. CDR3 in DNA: TGTGCCAGCGGCCACAGCTTAGCGGAGCCCGCGGGTACGCAGTATTTT.

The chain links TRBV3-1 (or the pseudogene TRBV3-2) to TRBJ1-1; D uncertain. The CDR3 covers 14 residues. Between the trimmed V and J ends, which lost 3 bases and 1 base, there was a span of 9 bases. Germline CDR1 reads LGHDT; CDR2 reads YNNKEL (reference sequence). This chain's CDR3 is CASSHRLKNTEAFF. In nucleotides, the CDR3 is TGTGCCAGCAGCCACCGACTAAAGAACACTGAAGCTTTCTTT.

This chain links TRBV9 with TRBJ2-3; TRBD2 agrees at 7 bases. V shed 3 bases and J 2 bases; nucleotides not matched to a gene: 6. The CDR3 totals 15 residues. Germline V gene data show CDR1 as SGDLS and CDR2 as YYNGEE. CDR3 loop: CASSGTSFFTDTQYF. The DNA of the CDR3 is TGTGCCAGCAGCGGGACTAGTTTCTTCACAGATACGCAGTATTTT.

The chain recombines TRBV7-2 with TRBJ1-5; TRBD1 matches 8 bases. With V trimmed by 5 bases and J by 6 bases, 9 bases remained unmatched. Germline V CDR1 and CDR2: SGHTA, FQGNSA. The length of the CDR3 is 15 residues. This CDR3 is CASSPQGGQGQPQHF. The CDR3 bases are TGTGCCAGCAGCCCACAGGGGGGCCAAGGTCAGCCCCAGCATTTT.

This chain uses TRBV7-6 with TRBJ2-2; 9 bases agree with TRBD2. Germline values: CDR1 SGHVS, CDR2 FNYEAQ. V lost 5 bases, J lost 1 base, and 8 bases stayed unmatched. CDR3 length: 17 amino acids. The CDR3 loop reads CASSPRGSGGNTGELFF. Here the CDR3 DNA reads TGTGCCAGCAGCCCGAGGGGTAGCGGGGGGAACACCGGGGAGCTGTTTTTT.

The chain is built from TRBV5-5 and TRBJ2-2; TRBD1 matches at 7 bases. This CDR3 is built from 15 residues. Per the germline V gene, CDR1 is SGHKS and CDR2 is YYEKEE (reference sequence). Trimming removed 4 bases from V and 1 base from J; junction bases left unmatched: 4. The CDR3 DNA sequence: TGTGCCAGCAGCCCCTGGACAGGGAACACCGGGGAGCTGTTTTTT. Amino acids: CASSPWTGNTGELFF.

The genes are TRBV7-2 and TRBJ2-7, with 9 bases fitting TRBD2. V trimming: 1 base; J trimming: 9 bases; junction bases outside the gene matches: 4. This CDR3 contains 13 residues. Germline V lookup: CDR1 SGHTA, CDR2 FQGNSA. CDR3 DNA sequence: TGTGCCAGCAGCTTAGAGCGGGGGGCTGGGCAGTACTTC. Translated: CASSLERGAGQYF. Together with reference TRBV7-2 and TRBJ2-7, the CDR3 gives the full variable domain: GAGVSQSPSNKVTEKGKDVELRCDPISGHTALYWYRQSLGQGLEFLIYFQGNSAPDKSGLPSDRFSAERTGGSVSTLTIQRTQQEDSAVYLCASSLERGAGQYFGPGTRLTVT.

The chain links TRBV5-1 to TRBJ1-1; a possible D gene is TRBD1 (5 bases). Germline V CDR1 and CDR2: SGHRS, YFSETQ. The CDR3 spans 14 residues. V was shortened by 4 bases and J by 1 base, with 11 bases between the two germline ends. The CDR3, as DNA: TGCGCCAGCAGCACCCTGGGGCCGAACACTGAAGCTTTCTTT. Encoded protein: CASSTLGPNTEAFF.

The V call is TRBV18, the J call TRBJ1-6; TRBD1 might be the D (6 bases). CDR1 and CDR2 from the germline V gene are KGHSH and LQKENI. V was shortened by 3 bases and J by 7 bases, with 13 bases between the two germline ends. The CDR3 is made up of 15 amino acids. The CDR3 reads CASSPLGQPNSPLHF. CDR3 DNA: TGTGCCAGCTCACCGCTCGGACAGCCAAATTCACCCCTCCACTTT.

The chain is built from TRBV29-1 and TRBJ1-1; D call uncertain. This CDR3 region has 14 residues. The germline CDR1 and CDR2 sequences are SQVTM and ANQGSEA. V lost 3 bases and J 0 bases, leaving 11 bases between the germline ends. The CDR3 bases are TGCAGCGTTGAGGGTCCGGGGATGAACACTGAAGCTTTCTTT. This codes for CSVEGPGMNTEAFF.

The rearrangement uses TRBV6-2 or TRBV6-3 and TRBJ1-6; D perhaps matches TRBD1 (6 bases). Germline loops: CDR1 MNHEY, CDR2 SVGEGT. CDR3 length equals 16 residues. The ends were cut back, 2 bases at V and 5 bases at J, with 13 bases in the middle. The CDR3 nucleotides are TGTGCCAGCAGTTACACCCTCGGACAGAATAATTCACCCCTCCACTTT. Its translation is CASSYTLGQNNSPLHF.

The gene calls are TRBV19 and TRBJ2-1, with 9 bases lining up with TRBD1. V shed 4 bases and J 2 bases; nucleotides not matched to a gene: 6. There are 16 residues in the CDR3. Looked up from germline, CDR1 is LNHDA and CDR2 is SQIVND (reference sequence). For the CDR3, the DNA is TGTGCCAGTAGTAGGCCGGGACAGGGAACCTACAATGAGCAGTTCTTC. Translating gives CASSRPGQGTYNEQFF.

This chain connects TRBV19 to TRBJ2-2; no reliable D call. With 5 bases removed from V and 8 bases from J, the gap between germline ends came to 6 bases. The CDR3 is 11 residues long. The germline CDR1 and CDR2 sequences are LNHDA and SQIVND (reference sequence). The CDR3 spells CASSPLGELFF. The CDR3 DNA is TGTGCCAGTAGTCCTTTAGGGGAGCTGTTTTTT.

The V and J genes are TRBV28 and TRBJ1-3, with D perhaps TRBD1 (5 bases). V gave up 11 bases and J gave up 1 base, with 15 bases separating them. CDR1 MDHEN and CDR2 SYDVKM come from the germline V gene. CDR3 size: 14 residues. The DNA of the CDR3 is TGTGCCTGGGGGGGAATACGATCTGGAAACACCATATATTTT. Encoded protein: CAWGGIRSGNTIYF.

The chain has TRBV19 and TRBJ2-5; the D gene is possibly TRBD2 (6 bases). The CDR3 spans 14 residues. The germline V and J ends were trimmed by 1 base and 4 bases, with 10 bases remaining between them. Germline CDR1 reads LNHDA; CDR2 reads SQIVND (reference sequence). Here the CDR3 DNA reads TGTGCCAGTAGTATAGGAGGTAGCGGAGAGACCCAGTACTTC. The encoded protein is CASSIGGSGETQYF.

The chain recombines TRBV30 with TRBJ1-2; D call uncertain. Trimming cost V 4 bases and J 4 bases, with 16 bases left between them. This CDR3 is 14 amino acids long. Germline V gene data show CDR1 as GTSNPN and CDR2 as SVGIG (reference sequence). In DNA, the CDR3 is TGTGCCTGGACCCCGGGAGACTTCGGCTATGGCTACACCTTC. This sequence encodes CAWTPGDFGYGYTF.

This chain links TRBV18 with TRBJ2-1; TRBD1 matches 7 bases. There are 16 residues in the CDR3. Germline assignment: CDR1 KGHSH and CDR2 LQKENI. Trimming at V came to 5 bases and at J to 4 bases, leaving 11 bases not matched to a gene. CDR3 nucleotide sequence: TGTGCCAGCTCATCCGGACAGGACCCGTCATACAATGAGCAGTTCTTC. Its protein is CASSSGQDPSYNEQFF.

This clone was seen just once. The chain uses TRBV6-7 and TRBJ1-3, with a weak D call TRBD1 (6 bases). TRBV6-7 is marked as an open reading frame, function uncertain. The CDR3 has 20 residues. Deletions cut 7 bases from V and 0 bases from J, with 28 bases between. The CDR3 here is CASTNLTPLTRGASGNTIYF. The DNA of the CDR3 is TGTGCCAGCACCAACCTGACGCCGTTAACCAGGGGTGCCTCTGGAAACACCATATATTTT.

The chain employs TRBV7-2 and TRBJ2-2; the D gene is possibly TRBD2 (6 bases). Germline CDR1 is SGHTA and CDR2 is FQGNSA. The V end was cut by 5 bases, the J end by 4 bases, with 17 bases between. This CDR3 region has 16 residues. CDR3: CASSPPASVITGELFF. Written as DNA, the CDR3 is TGTGCCAGCAGCCCGCCGGCTAGCGTAATCACCGGGGAGCTGTTTTTT.

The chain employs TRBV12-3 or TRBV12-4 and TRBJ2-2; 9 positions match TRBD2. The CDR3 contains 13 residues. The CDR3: CAGGGRGTGELFF. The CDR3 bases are TGTGCTGGGGGCGGGAGGGGCACCGGGGAGCTGTTTTTT.

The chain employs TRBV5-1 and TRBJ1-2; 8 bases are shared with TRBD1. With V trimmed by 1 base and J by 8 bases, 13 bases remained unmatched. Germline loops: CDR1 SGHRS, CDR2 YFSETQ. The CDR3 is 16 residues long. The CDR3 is CASSLNPGQGASGYTF. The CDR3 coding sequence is TGCGCCAGCAGCTTGAACCCCGGACAGGGTGCATCGGGCTACACCTTC.

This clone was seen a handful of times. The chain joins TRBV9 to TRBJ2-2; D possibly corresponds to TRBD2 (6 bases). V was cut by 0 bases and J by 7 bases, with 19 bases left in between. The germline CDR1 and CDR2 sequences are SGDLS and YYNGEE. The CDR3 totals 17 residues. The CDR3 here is CASSVDGGTPRDGELFF. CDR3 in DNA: TGTGCCAGCAGCGTAGATGGGGGGACCCCGAGGGACGGGGAGCTGTTTTTT. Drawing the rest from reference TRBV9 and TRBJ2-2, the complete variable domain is DSGVTQTPKHLITATGQRVTLRCSPRSGDLSVYWYQQSLDQGLQFLIQYYNGEERAKGNILERFSAQQFPDLHSELNLSSLELGDSALYFCASSVDGGTPRDGELFFGEGSRLTVL.

The CDR3 is CASSPDRGATDTQYF. The CDR3, as DNA: TGTGCCAGCTCACCAGACAGGGGGGCCACAGATACGCAGTATTTT. The V and J genes are TRBV18 and TRBJ2-3, with 9 bases aligning to TRBD1. This CDR3 has 15 amino acids. J gave up 2 bases and V 2 bases, and 2 bases lay outside the gene matches. Germline V lookup: CDR1 KGHSH, CDR2 LQKENI.

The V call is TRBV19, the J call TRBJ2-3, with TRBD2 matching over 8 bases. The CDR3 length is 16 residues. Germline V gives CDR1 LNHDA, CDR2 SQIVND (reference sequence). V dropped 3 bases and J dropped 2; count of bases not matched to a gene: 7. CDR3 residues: CASSMVAGHLTDTQYF. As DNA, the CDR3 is TGTGCCAGTAGTATGGTAGCGGGACATCTCACAGATACGCAGTATTTT.

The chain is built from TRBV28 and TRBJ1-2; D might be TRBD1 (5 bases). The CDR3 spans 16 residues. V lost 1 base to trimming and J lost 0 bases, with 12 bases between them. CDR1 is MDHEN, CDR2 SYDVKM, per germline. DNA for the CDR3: TGTGCCAGCAGTTTATTCGGCAGGGTAGCTAACTATGGCTACACCTTC. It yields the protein CASSLFGRVANYGYTF.